The 7 T cell receptor beta chains presented below share a single source sample, sequenced in a study of OX40 agonist ivuxolimab in advanced cancers. Clones were sequenced by immunoSEQ multiplex PCR, and TCRdb holds only the in-frame ones, with some missing. Among some 86,000 clones listed, roughly 94% were seen once. The sample in question was CD4+ or CD8+ T cells sorted from blood, obtained in a trial of the OX40 agonist ivuxolimab. Every receptor here comes from an adult with an advanced solid tumor such as melanoma, head and neck, liver or kidney cancer.

The rearrangement uses TRBV28 and TRBJ1-2; D call uncertain. This CDR3 has 14 amino acids. V lost 6 bases and J lost 4, with 15 bases in between. Germline V gives CDR1 MDHEN, CDR2 SYDVKM. CDR3 in amino acids: CASRSFGMVYGYTF. The CDR3 DNA reads as TGTGCCAGCAGGTCTTTCGGAATGGTCTATGGCTACACCTTC.

V is TRBV18 and J is TRBJ1-2, with 7 positions matching TRBD1. CDR1 is KGHSH, CDR2 LQKENI, per germline. CDR3 length: 13 amino acids. The J segment lost 6 bases and the V segment lost 2 bases, leaving 3 bases of the junction unmatched. CDR3 nucleotides: TGTGCCAGCTCACCAGAAGGGGGCGATGGCTACACCTTC. Its translation is CASSPEGGDGYTF.

The gene calls are TRBV5-5 and TRBJ2-1; 9 nucleotides match TRBD2. The CDR3 length is 15 residues. V trimming: 4 bases; J trimming: 6 bases; junction bases outside the gene matches: 8. Germline V gene sequence: CDR1 SGHKS, CDR2 YYEKEE (reference sequence). The CDR3 DNA reads as TGTGCCAGCAGCGATAGCGGGGGAGGGAGCAATGAGCAGTTCTTC. Translated, it gives CASSDSGGGSNEQFF.

The chain carries TRBV4-1 and TRBJ2-2, with D unclear. V dropped 6 bases and J dropped 1 base, with 6 bases sitting between them. Germline V gene data show CDR1 as MGHRA and CDR2 as YSYEKL. This CDR3 spans 13 amino acids. The CDR3: CASRAGNTGELFF. The CDR3 DNA reads as TGCGCCAGCAGAGCAGGGAACACCGGGGAGCTGTTTTTT.

The gene calls are TRBV6-6 and TRBJ1-5; weak D call: TRBD1 (5 bases). This CDR3 is built from 14 residues. V lost 4 bases, J lost 3 bases, and 10 bases lay in between. Germline V lookup: CDR1 MNHNY, CDR2 SVGAGI (reference sequence). The CDR3 spells CASSLLGLNQPQHF. In nucleotides, the CDR3 is TGTGCCAGCAGTTTGTTGGGGCTCAATCAGCCCCAGCATTTT.

This chain links TRBV7-2 with TRBJ2-7; no reliable D call. The length of the CDR3 is 14 residues. The V and J ends lost 7 bases and 2 bases respectively, with 15 bases between them. Germline V gene sequence: CDR1 SGHTA, CDR2 FQGNSA. The CDR3: CASTVTSGTYEQYF. CDR3 bases: TGTGCCAGCACCGTAACAAGTGGCACCTACGAGCAGTACTTC.

V gene TRBV2 combines with J gene TRBJ2-7; no clear D gene. The CDR3 has 12 residues. V was cut by 4 bases and J by 4 bases, with 8 bases left in between. Per the germline V gene, CDR1 is SNHLY and CDR2 is FYNNEI. The CDR3, as DNA: TGTGCCAGCAGTGGACGGCTATACGAGCAGTACTTC. It specifies CASSGRLYEQYF.